This record looks at one T cell receptor (beta chain) sequence and its context. Its antigen is still unknown. The entry originates in a study of T cells in Graves' hyperthyroidism and ophthalmopathy. General study points: In blood, most of the thyroid clonotypes expanded above 0.001 were also present. Before onset, by a median of about six months, the model predicted ophthalmopathy.

The diagnoses drew upon clinical symptoms, serum thyroxine and TRAb, thyroid ultrasound and orbital computed tomography. Blood was sampled at initial diagnosis of hyperthyroidism, prior to onset of any ophthalmopathy symptoms. The ends lost 4 bases at V and 0 bases at J; junction bases unmatched: 10. The germline CDR1 and CDR2 sequences are DFQATT and SNEGSKA (reference sequence). The CDR3 contains 18 residues. Amplification of TCR beta CDR3 regions used RNA as the template. A first-round RT-PCR of the TCR CDR3 used the HTBI primer set. TCRdb analysed the multiplex PCR reads with MiXCR anew, one entry per CDR3 protein. The data hold more than 550,000 distinct CDR3 sequences, with roughly a sixth observed a single time.

The receptor comes from a woman aged 45-60 years with Graves' hyperthyroidism that later progressed to Graves' ophthalmopathy. The chain has TRBV20-1 and TRBJ1-5; TRBD1 matches at 12 bases. Specimen: blood. CDR3 protein: CSANPIRDRGLSNQPQHF. The CDR3 coding sequence is TGCAGTGCTAACCCAATCCGGGACAGGGGGCTTAGCAATCAGCCCCAGCATTTT.